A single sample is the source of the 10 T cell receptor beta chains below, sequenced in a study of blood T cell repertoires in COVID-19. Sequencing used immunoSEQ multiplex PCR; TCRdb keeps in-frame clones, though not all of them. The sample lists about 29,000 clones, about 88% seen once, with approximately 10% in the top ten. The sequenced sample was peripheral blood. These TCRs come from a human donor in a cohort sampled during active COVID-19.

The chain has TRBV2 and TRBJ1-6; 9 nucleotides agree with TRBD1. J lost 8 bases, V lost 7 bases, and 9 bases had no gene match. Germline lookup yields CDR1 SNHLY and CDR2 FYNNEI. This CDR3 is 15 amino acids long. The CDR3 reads CASKQGALVDSPLHF. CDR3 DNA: TGTGCCAGCAAACAGGGGGCTCTTGTGGATTCACCCCTCCACTTT.

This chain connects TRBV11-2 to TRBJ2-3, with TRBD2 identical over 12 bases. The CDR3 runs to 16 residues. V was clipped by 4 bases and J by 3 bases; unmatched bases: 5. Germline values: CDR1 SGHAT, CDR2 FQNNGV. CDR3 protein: CASSSQTSGGTDTQYF. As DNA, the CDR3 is TGTGCCAGCAGCTCTCAGACTAGCGGGGGTACAGATACGCAGTATTTT.

CDR3 in DNA: TGTGCCAGCAGTTACCAAGCGGGGGCCGTTCTCTCCTACAATGAGCAGTTCTTC. Translation: CASSYQAGAVLSYNEQFF. The chain combines TRBV6-2 or TRBV6-3 with TRBJ2-1, with 8 bases that match TRBD2. CDR1 and CDR2 from the germline V gene are MNHEY and SVGEGT. The CDR3 is made up of 18 amino acids. V gave up 2 bases and J gave up 0 bases; unmatched junction bases: 9.

CDR3 protein: CASSLGGGDSTGELFF. Written as DNA, the CDR3 is TGTGCCAGCAGCTTAGGAGGGGGCGATAGCACCGGGGAGCTGTTTTTT. The gene calls are TRBV11-2 and TRBJ2-2; 7 bases match TRBD1. The V gene's germline CDR1 is SGHAT and CDR2 FQNNGV. The CDR3 has 16 residues. V was pared by 1 base and J by 4 bases, with 6 bases of the junction left unmatched.

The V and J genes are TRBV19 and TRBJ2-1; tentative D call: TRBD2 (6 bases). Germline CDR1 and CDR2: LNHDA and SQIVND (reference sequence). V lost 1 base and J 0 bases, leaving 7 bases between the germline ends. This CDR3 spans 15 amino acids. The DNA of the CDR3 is TGTGCCAGTAGTATAGCGACTAGCTCCTACAATGAGCAGTTCTTC. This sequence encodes CASSIATSSYNEQFF. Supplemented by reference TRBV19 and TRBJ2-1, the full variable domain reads DGGITQSPKYLFRKEGQNVTLSCEQNLNHDAMYWYRQDPGQGLRLIYYSQIVNDFQKGDIAEGYSVSREKKESFPLTVTSAQKNPTAFYLCASSIATSSYNEQFFGPGTRLTVL.

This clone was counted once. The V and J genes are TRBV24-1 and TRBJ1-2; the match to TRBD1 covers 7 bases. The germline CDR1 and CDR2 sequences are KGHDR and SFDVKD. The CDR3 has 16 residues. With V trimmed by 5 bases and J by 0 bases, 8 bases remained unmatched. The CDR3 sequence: CATSGARDSSNYGYTF. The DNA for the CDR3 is TGTGCCACCAGTGGTGCTCGGGACAGTTCTAACTATGGCTACACCTTC.

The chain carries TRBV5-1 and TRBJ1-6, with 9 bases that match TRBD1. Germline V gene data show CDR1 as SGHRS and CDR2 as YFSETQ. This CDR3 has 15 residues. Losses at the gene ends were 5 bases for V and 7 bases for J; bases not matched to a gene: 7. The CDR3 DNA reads TGCGCCAGCAGACAGGCCGGGACAGGGAATTCACCCCTCCACTTT. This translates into CASRQAGTGNSPLHF.

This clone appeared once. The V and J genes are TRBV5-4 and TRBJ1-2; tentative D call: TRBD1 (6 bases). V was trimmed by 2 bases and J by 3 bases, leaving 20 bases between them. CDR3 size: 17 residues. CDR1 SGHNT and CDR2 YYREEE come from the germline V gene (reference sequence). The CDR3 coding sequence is TGTGCCAGCAGCTTTGGGGGCCGTGGGGGGGCGGACTATGGCTACACCTTC. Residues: CASSFGGRGGADYGYTF.

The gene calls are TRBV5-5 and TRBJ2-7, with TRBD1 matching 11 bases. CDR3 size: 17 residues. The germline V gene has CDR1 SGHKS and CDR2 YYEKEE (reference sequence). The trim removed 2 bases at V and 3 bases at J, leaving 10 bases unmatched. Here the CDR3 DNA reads TGTGCCAGCAGCTTCCACCCCGGGACAGGGGGTGTCTACGAGCAGTACTTC. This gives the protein CASSFHPGTGGVYEQYF.

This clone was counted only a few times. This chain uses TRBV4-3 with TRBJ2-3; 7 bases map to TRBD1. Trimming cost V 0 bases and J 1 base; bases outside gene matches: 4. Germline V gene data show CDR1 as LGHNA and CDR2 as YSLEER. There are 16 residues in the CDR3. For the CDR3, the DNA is TGCGCCAGCAGCCAAGAAGGGGGCACAGGCACAGATACGCAGTATTTT. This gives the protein CASSQEGGTGTDTQYF.